This T cell receptor (beta chain) comes out of a study of Tregs in tolerant kidney transplant recipients. Findings and limits, study-wide: Biological reproducibility was not directly addressed in this study.

With respect to this clone: Its target is unknown.

Thawed PBMCs were FACS-sorted into unstimulated CD4+CD25+CD127- regulatory T cells, CD4+CD25- non-regulatory cells, CD4 and CD8 cells. Germline values: CDR1 SGHAT, CDR2 FQNNGV. Trimming took 5 bases from V and 1 from J; bases not matched to a gene: 9. The CDR3 sequence is 17 residues long. Sequenced by immunoSEQ multiplex PCR; TCRdb stores in-frame clones only, minus some. This sample has 110,000 or so clones; 92% occur once, and the top ten carry less than 0.7%. The chain links TRBV11-2 to TRBJ2-4; TRBD1 aligns across 9 bases. Sequencing was performed on CD4+ T cells from blood. The clonotype originates from a human donor in good health. CDR3 loop: CASSPLTGGWAKNIQYF. The CDR3 DNA reads as TGTGCCAGCAGCCCATTAACAGGGGGCTGGGCCAAAAACATTCAGTACTTC. Full variable domain (remainder filled in from reference TRBV11-2 and TRBJ2-4): EAGVAQSPRYKIIEKRQSVAFWCNPISGHATLYWYQQILGQGPKLLIQFQNNGVVDDSQLPKDRFSAERLKGVDSTLKIQPAKLEDSAVYLCASSPLTGGWAKNIQYFGAGTRLSVL.